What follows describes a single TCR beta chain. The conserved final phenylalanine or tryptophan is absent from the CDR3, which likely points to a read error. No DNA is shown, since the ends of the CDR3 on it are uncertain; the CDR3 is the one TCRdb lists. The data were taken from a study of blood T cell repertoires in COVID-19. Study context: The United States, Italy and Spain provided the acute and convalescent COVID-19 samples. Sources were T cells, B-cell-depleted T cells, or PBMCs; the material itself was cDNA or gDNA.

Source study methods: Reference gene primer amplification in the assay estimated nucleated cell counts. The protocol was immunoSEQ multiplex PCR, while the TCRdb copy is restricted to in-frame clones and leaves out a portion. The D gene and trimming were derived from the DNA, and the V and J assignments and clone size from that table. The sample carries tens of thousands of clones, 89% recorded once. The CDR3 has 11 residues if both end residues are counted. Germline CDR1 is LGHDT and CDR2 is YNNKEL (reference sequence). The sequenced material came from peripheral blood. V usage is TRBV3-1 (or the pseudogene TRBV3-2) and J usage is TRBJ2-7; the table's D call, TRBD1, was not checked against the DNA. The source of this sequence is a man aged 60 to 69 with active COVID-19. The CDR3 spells CASSQARQGLL.